These 14 T cell receptor beta chains were all obtained from the same sample, sequenced in a study of blood T cells in healthy people across ages. Through a sample-barcoded 5' primer and a J-beta primer mix, a second PCR was run for about 6 to 11 cycles. Using its own MiXCR run on the 5' RACE reads, TCRdb lists one record per CDR3 protein. The sample consists of about 970,000 distinct CDR3 sequences, 51% of them appearing once. The sample taken for sequencing was blood. The receptors were gathered from a woman between 55 and 75 years old in good health.

This rearrangement joins TRBV7-2 to TRBJ2-2, with D perhaps matching TRBD1 or TRBD2 (5 bases each). CDR1 is SGHTA, CDR2 FQGNSA, per germline. V shed 2 bases and J shed 4 bases, with 11 bases lying between them. The CDR3 runs to 15 residues. DNA for the CDR3: TGTGCCAGCAGCTTAAGTGGGACGGCCACCGGGGAGCTGTTTTTT. Amino acid sequence: CASSLSGTATGELFF.

This clonotype was found a few times. The chain carries TRBV29-1 and TRBJ2-3; TRBD1 aligns across 8 bases. V shed 4 bases and J 6 bases; nucleotides not matched to a gene: 6. CDR1 and CDR2 from the germline V gene are SQVTM and ANQGSEA. This CDR3 contains 13 residues. CDR3 sequence reads: CSVGTGNLDTQYF. The CDR3 DNA follows: TGCAGCGTTGGGACAGGGAACTTGGATACGCAGTATTTT.

This chain links TRBV20-1 with TRBJ2-3; D possibly matches TRBD1 or TRBD2 (5 bases each). Germline V gives CDR1 DFQATT, CDR2 SNEGSKA (reference sequence). V lost 5 bases and J lost 1, with 19 bases in between. The CDR3 covers 16 residues. DNA of the CDR3: TGCAGTGCTCCTACGAAGGCTCGGGGACGCACAGATACGCAGTATTTT. Its translation is CSAPTKARGRTDTQYF.

This clonotype was recorded a few times. V is TRBV5-1 and J is TRBJ2-1; no definite D call. Germline V gene data show CDR1 as SGHRS and CDR2 as YFSETQ. This CDR3 contains 14 residues. Trimming stripped 4 bases from V and 4 bases from J, with 12 bases between. CDR3 nucleotide sequence: TGCGCCAGCAGCACCACCGGGTCTTACAATGAGCAGTTCTTC. Protein: CASSTTGSYNEQFF.

This clonotype showed up just once. The rearrangement links TRBV28 to TRBJ2-5, with D perhaps TRBD2 (5 bases). The V and J ends lost 3 bases and 10 bases respectively, with 24 bases between them. The CDR3 is made up of 16 amino acids. Germline CDR1 MDHEN, CDR2 SYDVKM. The CDR3 reads CASSFMRQGGGWVQYF. CDR3 nucleotide sequence: TGTGCCAGCAGTTTTATGCGACAAGGAGGCGGATGGGTCCAGTACTTC. Supplemented by reference TRBV28 and TRBJ2-5, the full variable domain reads DVKVTQSSRYLVKRTGEKVFLECVQDMDHENMFWYRQDPGLGLRLIYFSYDVKMKEKGDIPEGYSVSREKKERFSLILESASTNQTSMYLCASSFMRQGGGWVQYFGPGTRLLVL.

This clonotype came up a few times. The rearrangement links TRBV4-2 to TRBJ2-5; D is unresolved. This CDR3 has 14 residues. The germline V and J ends were trimmed by 0 bases and 4 bases, with 9 bases remaining between them. CDR1 is LGHNA, CDR2 YNFKEQ, per germline. For the CDR3, the DNA is TGTGCCAGCAGCCAAGAGAGAGGTCTAGAGACCCAGTACTTC. Its protein product is CASSQERGLETQYF.

This clonotype was seen a handful of times. The V and J genes are TRBV28 and TRBJ2-1; D call uncertain. CDR1 and CDR2 (germline): MDHEN, SYDVKM. V was cut by 7 bases and J by 3 bases, with 16 bases left in between. The CDR3 consists of 15 residues. The CDR3 spells CASNGKGILYNEQFF. In nucleotides, the CDR3 is TGTGCCAGCAATGGTAAAGGGATCCTCTACAATGAGCAGTTCTTC.

The V call is TRBV20-1, the J call TRBJ1-1; 7 nucleotides align to TRBD1. The CDR3 is made up of 13 amino acids. Germline V CDR1 and CDR2: DFQATT, SNEGSKA (reference sequence). V lost 5 bases and J lost 2; bases outside the gene matches: 5. This chain's CDR3 is CSAPQGGNTEAFF. The CDR3 DNA reads TGCAGTGCTCCCCAGGGGGGAAACACTGAAGCTTTCTTT.

The chain couples TRBV7-2 to TRBJ2-7; the match to TRBD2 covers 12 bases. The CDR3 loop spans 16 amino acids. V lost 5 bases to trimming and J lost 4 bases; unmatched junction nucleotides: 9. In germline, CDR1 is SGHTA, CDR2 FQGNSA. The CDR3 loop is CASSNQRTSGGYEQYF. The CDR3 DNA reads as TGTGCCAGCAGCAATCAGAGAACTAGCGGGGGGTACGAGCAGTACTTC.

The rearrangement uses TRBV4-3 and TRBJ2-3; 10 bases line up with TRBD2. CDR1 and CDR2 (germline): LGHNA, YSLEER. This CDR3 has 15 residues. With V trimmed by 4 bases and J by 6 bases, 7 bases remained unmatched. The CDR3 region is CASSRRTSGSDTQYF. Written as DNA, the CDR3 is TGCGCCAGCAGCCGACGGACTAGCGGATCGGATACGCAGTATTTT.

V and J are TRBV4-1 and TRBJ1-1; D not certain. Trimming took 1 base from V and 0 from J, leaving 18 bases between them. Germline CDR1 MGHRA, CDR2 YSYEKL. The CDR3 has 18 residues. CDR3 sequence: CASSQGSGPRSMNTEAFF. The CDR3 DNA reads TGCGCCAGCAGCCAAGGTTCCGGGCCCAGATCCATGAACACTGAAGCTTTCTTT.

This clonotype has a single count. This chain connects TRBV11-2 to TRBJ2-5, with no clear D. V was trimmed by 7 bases and J by 1 base, leaving 10 bases between them. CDR3 length: 13 amino acids. Germline V gene lookup returns CDR1 SGHAT and CDR2 FQNNGV. The DNA of the CDR3 is TGTGCCAGCAACCGCCGGGCCCAAGAGACCCAGTACTTC. It is translated as CASNRRAQETQYF. The complete variable domain, with remaining parts taken from reference TRBV11-2 and TRBJ2-5, reads EAGVAQSPRYKIIEKRQSVAFWCNPISGHATLYWYQQILGQGPKLLIQFQNNGVVDDSQLPKDRFSAERLKGVDSTLKIQPAKLEDSAVYLCASNRRAQETQYFGPGTRLLVL.

This clonotype showed up just a few times. V gene TRBV5-8 combines with J gene TRBJ2-6; D remains ambiguous. There are 17 residues in the CDR3. CDR1 SGHTS and CDR2 YDEGEE come from the germline V gene. Deletions cut 4 bases from V and 4 bases from J, with 18 bases between. CDR3 DNA: TGTGCCAGCAGCCGCGGACGGGCAAGAGCCGGGGCCAACGTCCTGACTTTC. Protein product: CASSRGRARAGANVLTF.

This clonotype came up a few times. The chain combines TRBV5-5 with TRBJ2-1; D not certain. Germline lookup yields CDR1 SGHKS and CDR2 YYEKEE (reference sequence). This CDR3 is 11 amino acids long. V was shortened by 7 bases and J by 10 bases, with 12 bases between the two germline ends. CDR3 residues: CASLRWEEQFF. The CDR3 bases are TGTGCCAGCCTCCGGTGGGAAGAGCAGTTCTTC.